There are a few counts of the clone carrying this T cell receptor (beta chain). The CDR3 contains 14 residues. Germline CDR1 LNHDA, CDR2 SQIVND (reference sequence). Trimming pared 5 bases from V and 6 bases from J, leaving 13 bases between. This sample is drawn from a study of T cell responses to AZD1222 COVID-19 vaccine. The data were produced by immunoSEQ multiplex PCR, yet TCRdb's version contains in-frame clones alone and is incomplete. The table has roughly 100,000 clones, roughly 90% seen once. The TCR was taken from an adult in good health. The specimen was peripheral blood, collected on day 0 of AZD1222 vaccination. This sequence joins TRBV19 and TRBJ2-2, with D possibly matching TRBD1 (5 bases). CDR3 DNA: TGTGCCAGTAGTTTGGGGCAGGGCCCCGGGGAGCTGTTTTTT. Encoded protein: CASSLGQGPGELFF. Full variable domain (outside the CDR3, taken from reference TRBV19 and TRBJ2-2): DGGITQSPKYLFRKEGQNVTLSCEQNLNHDAMYWYRQDPGQGLRLIYYSQIVNDFQKGDIAEGYSVSREKKESFPLTVTSAQKNPTAFYLCASSLGQGPGELFFGEGSRLTVL.